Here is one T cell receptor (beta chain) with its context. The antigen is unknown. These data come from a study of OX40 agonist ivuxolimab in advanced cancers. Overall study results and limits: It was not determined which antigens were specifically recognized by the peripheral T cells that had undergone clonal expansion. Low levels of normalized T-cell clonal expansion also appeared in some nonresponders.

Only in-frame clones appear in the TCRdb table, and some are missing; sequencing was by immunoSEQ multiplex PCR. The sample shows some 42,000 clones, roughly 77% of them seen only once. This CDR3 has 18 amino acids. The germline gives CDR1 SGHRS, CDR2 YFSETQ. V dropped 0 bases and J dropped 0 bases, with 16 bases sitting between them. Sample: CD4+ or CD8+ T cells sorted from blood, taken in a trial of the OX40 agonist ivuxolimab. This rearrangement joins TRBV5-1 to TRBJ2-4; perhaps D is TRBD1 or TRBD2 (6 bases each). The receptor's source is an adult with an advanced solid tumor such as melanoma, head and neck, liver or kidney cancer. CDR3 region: CASSLEGGEKLAKNIQYF. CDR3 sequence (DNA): TGCGCCAGCAGCTTGGAGGGGGGAGAGAAACTAGCCAAAAACATTCAGTACTTC.